Listed below are T cell receptor beta chains from one sample, sequenced in a study of blood T cells in healthy people across ages. One entry per CDR3 protein results from TCRdb running MiXCR on the 5' RACE reads. The sample includes fewer than 2,000,000 distinct CDR3 sequences, approximately 40% of them seen just once. Sequencing used blood. These receptors were obtained from a human donor in good health. Each CDR3 is given with its conserved first and last residue. A D gene is named only where the DNA matches it firmly. Only part of the rows carry a size: once, few, many, or a class if the clone is expanded.

length: 12
J: TRBJ2-5
size: .
D: TRBD2
V: TRBV12-3/TRBV12-4
CDR3: CASSLATGGEYF
DNA: TGTGCCAGCAGTTTAGCCACGGGAGGGGAGTACTTC

length: 15
J: TRBJ2-5
size: few
D: TRBD1
V: TRBV20-1
CDR3: CSAREATGMGETQYF
DNA: TGCAGTGCTAGAGAGGCGACAGGGATGGGGGAGACCCAGTACTTC

length: 13
J: TRBJ2-5
size: .
D: .
V: TRBV6-6
CDR3: CASSYQGSETQYF
DNA: TGTGCCAGCAGTTACCAGGGATCGGAGACCCAGTACTTC

length: 14
J: TRBJ1-2
size: .
D: .
V: TRBV27
CDR3: CASSPLGPRQGYTF
DNA: TGTGCCAGCAGTCCCCTGGGACCTCGCCAAGGCTACACCTTC

length: 16
J: TRBJ2-7
size: .
D: TRBD2
V: TRBV6-5
CDR3: CASSQGLAASSYEQYF
DNA: TGTGCCAGCAGTCAGGGACTAGCGGCAAGCTCCTACGAGCAGTACTTC

length: 16
J: TRBJ2-1
size: .
D: TRBD2
V: TRBV9
CDR3: CASSAPVGGGGNEQFF
DNA: TGTGCCAGCAGCGCCCCTGTGGGCGGGGGAGGCAATGAGCAGTTCTTC

length: 15
J: TRBJ1-3
size: .
D: .
V: TRBV4-3
CDR3: CASSQDIASGNTIYF
DNA: TGCGCCAGCAGCCAAGATATCGCCTCTGGAAACACCATATATTTT

length: 16
J: TRBJ2-7
size: .
D: TRBD2
V: TRBV6-2/TRBV6-3
CDR3: CASSYDGTSGSYEQYF
DNA: TGTGCCAGCAGTTACGATGGGACTAGCGGATCTTACGAGCAGTACTTC

length: 17
J: TRBJ2-5
size: .
D: .
V: TRBV28
CDR3: CASSLWGVVGLEETQYF
DNA: TGTGCCAGCAGTTTATGGGGGGTGGTCGGTCTGGAGGAGACCCAGTACTTC

length: 16
J: TRBJ2-5
size: few
D: .
V: TRBV28
CDR3: CASSLGRGHSQETQYF
DNA: TGTGCCAGCAGTTTAGGCAGGGGTCATAGCCAAGAGACCCAGTACTTC